The entry below gives a single T cell receptor (beta chain) sequence along with its context. CDR1 is SGHRS and CDR2 is YFSETQ in the germline V gene. CDR3 length equals 15 residues. J was trimmed by 2 bases and V by 2 bases; bases with no gene match: 5. These data are taken from a study of CD8+ T cells in alopecia areata. cDNA serving as the sequencing template came from extracted, reverse transcribed RNA. TCRdb's table, derived via immunoSEQ multiplex PCR, lists solely in-frame clones and lacks some. The sample lists some 170,000 clones, 50% to 75% occurring once. Indicated treatment: oral pan-JAK inhibitor, 5-10 mg twice daily.

The chain recombines TRBV5-1 with TRBJ2-5; TRBD2 agrees at 8 bases. The clonotype was recovered from a human donor with alopecia areata. Sequenced material: CD4+ T cells sorted from blood, taken at approximately week 56, from a patient treated with tofacitinib. The chain's CDR3 is CASSFIAGQQETQYF. Written as DNA, the CDR3 is TGCGCCAGCAGCTTCATAGCGGGGCAGCAAGAGACCCAGTACTTC.